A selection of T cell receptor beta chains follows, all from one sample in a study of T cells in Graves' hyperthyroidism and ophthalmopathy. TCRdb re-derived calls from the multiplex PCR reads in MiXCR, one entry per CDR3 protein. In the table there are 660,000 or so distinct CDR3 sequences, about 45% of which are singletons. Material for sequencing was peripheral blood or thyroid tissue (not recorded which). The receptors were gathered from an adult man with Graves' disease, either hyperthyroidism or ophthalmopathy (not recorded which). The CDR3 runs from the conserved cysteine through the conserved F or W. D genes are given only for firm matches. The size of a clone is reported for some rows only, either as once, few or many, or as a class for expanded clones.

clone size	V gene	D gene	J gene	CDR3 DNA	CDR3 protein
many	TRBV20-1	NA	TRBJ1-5	TGCAGTGCTAGTCCCGGGAACAATCAGCCCCAGCATTTT	CSASPGNNQPQHF
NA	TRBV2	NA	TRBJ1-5	TGTGCCAGCAGTCGGGGTATCAGCAATCAGCCCCAGCATTTT	CASSRGISNQPQHF
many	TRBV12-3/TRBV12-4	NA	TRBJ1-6	TGTGCCAGCAGTTTAGCGTTCGTGGGGTCCCTCCACTTT	CASSLAFVGSLHF
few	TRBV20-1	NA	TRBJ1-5	TGCAGTGCCCAAGGGTCTAGCAATCAGCCCCAGCATTTT	CSAQGSSNQPQHF
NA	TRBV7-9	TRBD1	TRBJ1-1	TGTGCCAGCAGCATAAGGGACAGCCAAAAAATGAACACTGAAGCTTTCTTT	CASSIRDSQKMNTEAFF
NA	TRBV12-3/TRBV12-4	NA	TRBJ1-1	TGTGCCAGCAGTCGTCAGGGGTTCACTGAAGCTTTCTTT	CASSRQGFTEAFF
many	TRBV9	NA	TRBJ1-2	TGTGCCAGCAGCCCATCCCCGGAAGGGTATGGCTACACCTTC	CASSPSPEGYGYTF
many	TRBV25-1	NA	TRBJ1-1	TGTGCCAGCAGATTGGCCGTGAACACTGAAGCTTTCTTT	CASRLAVNTEAFF
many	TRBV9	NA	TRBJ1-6	TGTGCCAGCAGCGGGGGGGCTAATTCACCCCTCCACTTT	CASSGGANSPLHF
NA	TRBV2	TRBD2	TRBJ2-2	TGTGCCAGCAGTGAAGTCCCCTCGGGGGGAGGGGAGCTGTTTTTT	CASSEVPSGGGELFF
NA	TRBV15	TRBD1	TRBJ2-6	TGTGCCACCAGCAGAGATCAGGACAGGGGCAACGTCCTGACTTTC	CATSRDQDRGNVLTF
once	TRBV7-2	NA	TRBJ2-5	TGTGCCAGCTCGACCCTCCCTGGACGGCAAGAGACCCAGTACTTC	CASSTLPGRQETQYF
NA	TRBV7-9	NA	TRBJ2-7	TGTGTCAGCAGCCATAGCGGAGACTACGGAGAGCAGTACTTC	CVSSHSGDYGEQYF
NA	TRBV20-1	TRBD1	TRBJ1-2	TGCAGTGCTAGCACTCCGTGGGACAGGGGTGGTGGCTACACCTTC	CSASTPWDRGGGYTF
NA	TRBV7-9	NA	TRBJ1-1	TGTGCCAGCAGCTTCCCGCCAGGAGGGTTAAACACTGAAGCTTTCTTT	CASSFPPGGLNTEAFF
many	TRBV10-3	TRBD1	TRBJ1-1	TGTGCCATCAGTGGGCGGACAGGCGTGAACACTGAAGCTTTCTTT	CAISGRTGVNTEAFF
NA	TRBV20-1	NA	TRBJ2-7	TGCAGTGCCAGCAGCTCCCTCTACGAGCAGTACTTC	CSASSSLYEQYF
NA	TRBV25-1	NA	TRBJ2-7	TGTGCCAGCCCGGACCCGGGGGGCCTAAACTACGAGCAGTACTTC	CASPDPGGLNYEQYF
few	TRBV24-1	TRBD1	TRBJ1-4	TGTGCCACCAGTGAATCCGGGACAGGGACATCGGCGACTAATGAAAAACTGTTTTTT	CATSESGTGTSATNEKLFF
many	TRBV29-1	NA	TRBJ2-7	TGCAGCGTGGAGGGTCGGGAAGAGCAGTACTTC	CSVEGREEQYF
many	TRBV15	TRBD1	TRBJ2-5	TGTGCCACCAGCAGAGGGGACAGGACTCAATACCAAGAGACCCAGTACTTC	CATSRGDRTQYQETQYF
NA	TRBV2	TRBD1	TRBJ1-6	TGTGCCAGCAGTGCTAATCAGGGGGTCAATTCACCCCTCCACTTT	CASSANQGVNSPLHF
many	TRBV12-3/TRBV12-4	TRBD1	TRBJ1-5	TGTGCCAGCAGTTTAGGACAGGGCGGTCAGCCCCAGCATTTT	CASSLGQGGQPQHF
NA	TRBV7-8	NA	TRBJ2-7	TGTGCCAGCAGCATAAATACAGGGATTTCTGGTTCGGGCGAGCAGTACTTC	CASSINTGISGSGEQYF
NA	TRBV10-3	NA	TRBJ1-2	TGTGCCATCAGTGACCCTCTCAGGGCTGAGGGCTACACCTTC	CAISDPLRAEGYTF
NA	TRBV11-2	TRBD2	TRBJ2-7	TGTGCCAGCAGCCCCAGTAGCGGGTCGCGCTCCTACGAGCAGTACTTC	CASSPSSGSRSYEQYF
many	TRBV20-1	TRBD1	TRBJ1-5	TGCAGTGCTAGCGCGGACAGGGAAGATCAGCCCCAGCATTTT	CSASADREDQPQHF
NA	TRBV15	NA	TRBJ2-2	TGTGCCACCAGCAGAGACGGCATGGCGGCGAAATCAGGGGAGCTGTTTTTT	CATSRDGMAAKSGELFF
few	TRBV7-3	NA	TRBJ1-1	TGTGCCAGCAGCTTTACACCAGGGATGAACACTGAAGCTTTCTTT	CASSFTPGMNTEAFF